This passage covers 20 T cell receptor beta chains from one sample sequenced in a study of blood T cell repertoires in COVID-19. The method was immunoSEQ multiplex PCR; TCRdb's version includes in-frame clones alone and lacks a portion of them. The table records about 110,000 clones, about four fifths of them present only once. The sequencing sample was made of peripheral blood. Receptors originate from a woman in her 70s with acute or convalescent COVID-19.

The CDR3 reads CASSILAANEQFF. In nucleotides, the CDR3 is TGTGCCAGTAGTATCCTAGCGGCTAATGAGCAGTTCTTC. The chain has TRBV19 and TRBJ2-1; 7 bases agree with TRBD2. CDR3 length equals 13 residues. V was pared by 3 bases and J by 7 bases, with 3 bases of the junction left unmatched. CDR1 and CDR2 (germline): LNHDA, SQIVND (reference sequence).

V is TRBV19 and J is TRBJ2-5, with D hard to call. The CDR3 spans 14 residues. V was clipped by 3 bases and J by 0 bases, with 8 bases between them. Per the germline V gene, CDR1 is LNHDA and CDR2 is SQIVND (reference sequence). CDR3 nucleotide sequence: TGTGCCAGTAGTATGTCAGTGTACCAAGAGACCCAGTACTTC. It is translated as CASSMSVYQETQYF.

The gene calls are TRBV19 and TRBJ2-7, with 8 bases identical to TRBD1. Germline V gene data show CDR1 as LNHDA and CDR2 as SQIVND (reference sequence). The CDR3 runs 15 residues. V dropped 3 bases and J dropped 4; count of bases not matched to a gene: 8. CDR3 protein: CASSISGQGHYEQYF. The CDR3 DNA sequence: TGTGCCAGTAGTATCTCAGGACAGGGTCATTACGAGCAGTACTTC.

The chain joins TRBV19 to TRBJ2-3; TRBD2 aligns across 9 bases. Germline CDR1 reads LNHDA; CDR2 reads SQIVND (reference sequence). V shed 3 bases, J shed 4 bases, and the junction held 11 bases outside the gene matches. This CDR3 has 17 amino acids. Here the CDR3 DNA reads TGTGCCAGTAGTATCTTCGGGACTAGCTCCGGCGCAGATACGCAGTATTTT. It codes for CASSIFGTSSGADTQYF.

The CDR3 protein is CASSPFAGGNTGELFF. The CDR3 DNA reads as TGTGCCAGCAGCCCGTTCGCCGGGGGTAACACCGGGGAGCTGTTTTTT. The chain combines TRBV7-6 with TRBJ2-2; a possible D gene is TRBD2 (6 bases). Germline V gene data show CDR1 as SGHVS and CDR2 as FNYEAQ. CDR3 length: 16 amino acids. The V and J ends lost 5 bases and 2 bases respectively, with 15 bases between them. Full variable domain (rest looked up from reference TRBV7-6 and TRBJ2-2): GAGVSQSPRYKVTKRGQDVALRCDPISGHVSLYWYRQALGQGPEFLTYFNYEAQQDKSGLPNDRFSAERPEGSISTLTIQRTEQRDSAMYRCASSPFAGGNTGELFFGEGSRLTVL.

This chain uses TRBV4-2 with TRBJ2-2; 9 nucleotides align to TRBD2. Trimming removed 4 bases from V and 7 bases from J; junction bases left unmatched: 7. Germline CDR1 is LGHNA and CDR2 is YNFKEQ. The CDR3 covers 15 residues. Here the CDR3 DNA reads TGTGCCAGCAGCCTAGCGGGAGAGGGCGGCGGGGAGCTGTTTTTT. Translated: CASSLAGEGGGELFF.

The chain recombines TRBV28 with TRBJ1-1, with D hard to call. Trimming pared 8 bases from V and 1 base from J, leaving 5 bases between. CDR1 and CDR2 from the germline V gene are MDHEN and SYDVKM. This CDR3 contains 11 residues. Written as DNA, the CDR3 is TGTGCCAGCCGACAGAACACTGAAGCTTTCTTT. Amino acid sequence: CASRQNTEAFF.

CDR3 amino acids: CASSSPWSGRILSSSYNEQFF. The CDR3, as DNA: TGTGCCAGCAGTTCGCCCTGGAGCGGGAGGATCCTTTCGTCCTCCTACAATGAGCAGTTCTTC. V usage is TRBV28 and J usage is TRBJ2-1, with TRBD2 matching over 9 bases. CDR3 size: 21 residues. The germline CDR1 and CDR2 sequences are MDHEN and SYDVKM. The trim removed 4 bases at V and 0 bases at J, leaving 19 bases unmatched.

V and J are TRBV29-1 and TRBJ2-1; 9 positions match TRBD1. CDR3 length: 16 residues. Germline V gives CDR1 SQVTM, CDR2 ANQGSEA. The trim removed 0 bases at V and 7 bases at J, leaving 10 bases unmatched. CDR3 sequence (DNA): TGCAGCGTTGAAGATGCGGCCGGGACAGGGAAGAATGAGCAGTTCTTC. The encoded protein is CSVEDAAGTGKNEQFF.

The gene calls are TRBV10-3 and TRBJ1-3, with 9 bases lining up with TRBD1. With 5 bases clipped from V and 3 bases from J, the junction kept 5 bases outside the gene matches. Germline values: CDR1 ENHRY, CDR2 SYGVKD. There are 15 residues in the CDR3. Written as DNA, the CDR3 is TGTGCCATCAGTACGGGACAGGGAGGTGGAAACACCATATATTTT. Translated: CAISTGQGGGNTIYF.

This clone was counted a single time. The chain employs TRBV2 and TRBJ2-7; TRBD1 aligns across 10 bases. Germline assignment: CDR1 SNHLY and CDR2 FYNNEI. With 8 bases clipped from V and 12 bases from J, the junction kept 7 bases outside the gene matches. The CDR3 has 11 amino acids. The CDR3 sequence: CASYGQGVLYF. The CDR3 bases are TGTGCCAGCTATGGACAGGGGGTTTTGTACTTC. The full variable domain, rest sourced from reference TRBV2 and TRBJ2-7, is EPEVTQTPSHQVTQMGQEVILRCVPISNHLYFYWYRQILGQKVEFLVSFYNNEISEKSEIFDDQFSVERPDGSNFTLKIRSTKLEDSAMYFCASYGQGVLYFGPGTRLTVT.

The chain combines TRBV3-1 (or the pseudogene TRBV3-2) with TRBJ1-5; TRBD1 aligns across 7 bases. Germline V gene data show CDR1 as LGHDT and CDR2 as YNNKEL (reference sequence). Trimming at V came to 1 base and at J to 2 bases, leaving 2 bases not matched to a gene. The CDR3 consists of 15 residues. CDR3 in DNA: TGTGCCAGCAGCCAAGGACAGGGCGGCAATCAGCCCCAGCATTTT. It yields the protein CASSQGQGGNQPQHF.

The chain is built from TRBV5-1 and TRBJ2-1; TRBD1 agrees at 9 bases. Trimming at V came to 4 bases and at J to 1 base, leaving 6 bases not matched to a gene. The CDR3 runs to 16 residues. Germline V gives CDR1 SGHRS, CDR2 YFSETQ. CDR3 DNA: TGCGCCAGCAGCGCAGGGACAGGGCGTTCCTACAATGAGCAGTTCTTC. Its translation: CASSAGTGRSYNEQFF. The full variable domain, completed using reference TRBV5-1 and TRBJ2-1, is KAGVTQTPRYLIKTRGQQVTLSCSPISGHRSVSWYQQTPGQGLQFLFEYFSETQRNKGNFPGRFSGRQFSNSRSEMNVSTLELGDSALYLCASSAGTGRSYNEQFFGPGTRLTVL.

This clone was seen a handful of times. The rearrangement links TRBV18 to TRBJ2-7; D may be TRBD2 (5 bases). The CDR3 runs to 11 residues. Germline V CDR1 and CDR2: KGHSH, LQKENI. Deletions cut 6 bases from V and 9 bases from J, with 12 bases between. The CDR3 DNA follows: TGTGCCAGCTCCCCTTCTGAGGGGCAGTACTTC. Amino acids: CASSPSEGQYF.

CDR3 residues: CASSILLAGNNEQFF. The CDR3 DNA reads as TGTGCCAGCAGTATACTTCTAGCGGGTAACAATGAGCAGTTCTTC. V and J are TRBV6-2 or TRBV6-3 and TRBJ2-1, with 8 bases aligning to TRBD2. V shed 5 bases and J 5 bases; nucleotides not matched to a gene: 8. CDR1 is MNHEY and CDR2 is SVGEGT in the germline V gene. The length of the CDR3 is 15 residues.

The chain recombines TRBV11-2 with TRBJ2-5, with D maybe TRBD2 (6 bases). The CDR3 extends over 14 amino acids. Looked up from germline, CDR1 is SGHAT and CDR2 is FQNNGV. V was trimmed by 6 bases and J by 5 bases, leaving 16 bases between them. CDR3 in amino acids: CASSLGLSRETQYF. The CDR3, as DNA: TGTGCCAGCAGTCTTGGACTATCTCGGGAGACCCAGTACTTC.

The chain links TRBV7-2 to TRBJ1-1; 8 bases fit TRBD1. Germline V lookup: CDR1 SGHTA, CDR2 FQGNSA. The V and J ends lost 1 base and 7 bases, in that order; junction bases with no gene match: 2. This CDR3 is built from 13 residues. CDR3 residues: CASSLVTGDEAFF. The CDR3 DNA reads as TGTGCCAGCAGCTTAGTGACAGGGGATGAAGCTTTCTTT. Full variable domain (remainder filled in from reference TRBV7-2 and TRBJ1-1): GAGVSQSPSNKVTEKGKDVELRCDPISGHTALYWYRQSLGQGLEFLIYFQGNSAPDKSGLPSDRFSAERTGGSVSTLTIQRTQQEDSAVYLCASSLVTGDEAFFGQGTRLTVV.

The chain is built from TRBV11-2 and TRBJ1-2; 10 bases are a match to TRBD1. Per the germline V gene, CDR1 is SGHAT and CDR2 is FQNNGV. Trimming took 4 bases from V and 5 from J; bases not matched to a gene: 4. The CDR3 sequence is 14 residues long. CDR3 amino acids: CASSSDRGRYGYTF. As DNA, the CDR3 is TGTGCCAGCAGCTCGGACAGGGGGAGGTATGGCTACACCTTC.

The chain carries TRBV7-9 and TRBJ1-2; 7 nucleotides line up with TRBD1. The CDR3 length is 12 residues. Germline V CDR1 and CDR2: SEHNR, FQNEAQ (reference sequence). V trimming: 9 bases; J trimming: 2 bases; junction bases outside the gene matches: 3. The CDR3 DNA is TGTGCCAGTACAGGGGTCAACTATGGCTACACCTTC. Its translation is CASTGVNYGYTF.

The chain links TRBV28 to TRBJ2-3, with D possibly matching TRBD1 (6 bases). Germline values: CDR1 MDHEN, CDR2 SYDVKM. The V end was cut by 5 bases, the J end by 3 bases, with 18 bases between. This CDR3 contains 16 residues. The CDR3 region has the DNA TGTGCCAGCAGTACCCAGGGGATACGTTTTACAGATACGCAGTATTTT. This encodes CASSTQGIRFTDTQYF.